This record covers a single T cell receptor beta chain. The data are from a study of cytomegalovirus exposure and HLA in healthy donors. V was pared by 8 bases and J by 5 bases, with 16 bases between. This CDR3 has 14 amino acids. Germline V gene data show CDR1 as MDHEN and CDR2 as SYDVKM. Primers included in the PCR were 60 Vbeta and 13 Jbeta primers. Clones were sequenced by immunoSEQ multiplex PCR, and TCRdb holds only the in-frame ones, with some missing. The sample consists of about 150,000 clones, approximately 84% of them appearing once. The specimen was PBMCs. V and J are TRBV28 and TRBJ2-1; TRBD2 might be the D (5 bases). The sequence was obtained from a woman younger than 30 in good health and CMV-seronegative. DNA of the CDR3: TGTGCCAGCCGCCTTGGCGGACTGAACAATGAGCAGTTCTTC. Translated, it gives CASRLGGLNNEQFF.